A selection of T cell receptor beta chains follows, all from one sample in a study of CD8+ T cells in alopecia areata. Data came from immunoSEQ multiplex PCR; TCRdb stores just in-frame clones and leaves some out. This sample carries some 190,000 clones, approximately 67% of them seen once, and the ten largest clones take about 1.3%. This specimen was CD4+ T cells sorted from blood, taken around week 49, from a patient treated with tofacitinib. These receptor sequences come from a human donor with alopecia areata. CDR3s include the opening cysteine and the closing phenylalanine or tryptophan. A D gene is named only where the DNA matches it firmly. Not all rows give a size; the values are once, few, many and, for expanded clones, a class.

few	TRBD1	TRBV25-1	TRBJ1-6	TGTGCCAGCAGTGGGGACAGCTCCTATAATTCACCCCTCCACTTT	CASSGDSSYNSPLHF
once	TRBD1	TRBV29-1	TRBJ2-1	TGCAGCGTTCGCGGGACAGGGACTTACAATGAGCAGTTCTTC	CSVRGTGTYNEQFF
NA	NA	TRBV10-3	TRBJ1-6	TGTGCCAGCGGTTACACGCGGGCGGGCAATTCACCCCTCCACTTT	CASGYTRAGNSPLHF
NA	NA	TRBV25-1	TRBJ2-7	TGTGCCAGCAGTGGGCTAACCTACGAGCAGTACTTC	CASSGLTYEQYF
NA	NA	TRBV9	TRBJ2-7	TGTGCCAGCAGCGTAGATGTCGGAGACTACGAGCAGTACTTC	CASSVDVGDYEQYF
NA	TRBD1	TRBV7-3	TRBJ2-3	TGTGCCAGCAGCACCGGGACAGGGGTTCGAGATACGCAGTATTTT	CASSTGTGVRDTQYF
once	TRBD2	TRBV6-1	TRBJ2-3	TGTGCCAGCCGAACGGGACTAGCCGGAGATACGCAGTATTTT	CASRTGLAGDTQYF
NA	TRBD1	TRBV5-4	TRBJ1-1	TGTGCCAGCAGCCCAGGAAACAGGGGAGGCACTGAAGCTTTCTTT	CASSPGNRGGTEAFF
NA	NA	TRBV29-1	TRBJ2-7	TGCAGCGTTGAAGGGGGGCCAGGATCCGTTTACGAGCAGTACTTC	CSVEGGPGSVYEQYF
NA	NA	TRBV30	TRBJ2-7	TGTGCCTGGAGTGGGACAGTCCGCTACGAGCAGTACTTC	CAWSGTVRYEQYF
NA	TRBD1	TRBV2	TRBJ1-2	TGTGCCACAGGGGGGACAGGGGGTTTTGTTAGGAAGAACTATGGCTACACCTTC	CATGGTGGFVRKNYGYTF
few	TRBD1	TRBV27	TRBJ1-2	TGTGCCAGCAGTCCTACCCCGACAGGGATCTATGGCTACACCTTC	CASSPTPTGIYGYTF
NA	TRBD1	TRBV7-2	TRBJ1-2	TGTGCCAGCATCGCGGGGACAGGGATTCAGTATGGCTACACCTTC	CASIAGTGIQYGYTF
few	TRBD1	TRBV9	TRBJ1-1	TGTGCCAGCAGCGTGGCCGGGACAGTCCTCACTGAAGCTTTCTTT	CASSVAGTVLTEAFF
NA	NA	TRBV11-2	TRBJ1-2	TGTGCCAGCAGCGAAAACTATGGCTACACCTTC	CASSENYGYTF
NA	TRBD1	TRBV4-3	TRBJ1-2	TGCGCCAGCAGCCAAGAGGCACAGGGGTTCTATGGCTACACCTTC	CASSQEAQGFYGYTF
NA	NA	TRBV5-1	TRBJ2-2	TGCGCCAGCAGGTCCCGTCCGAACACCGGGGAGCTGTTTTTT	CASRSRPNTGELFF